The present T cell receptor beta chain was sequenced within a study of blood T cell repertoires in COVID-19. Cohorts were assigned according to the clinical history that participants reported. TCRdb keeps only in-frame clones here, not all; method: immunoSEQ multiplex PCR. This sample has more than 200,000 clones; around 89% occur once, and the top ten carry around 4%. Germline lookup yields CDR1 ENHRY and CDR2 SYGVKD. V lost 2 bases to trimming and J lost 5 bases, with 13 bases between them. CDR3 size: 15 residues. This chain uses TRBV10-3 with TRBJ1-5, with D maybe TRBD1 (6 bases). The material sequenced was PBMCs or T cells enriched from blood (not recorded which). This receptor was obtained from a woman aged 30 to 39 who had recovered from COVID-19. The CDR3 DNA reads TGTGCCATCAGTGAGGGGGGGGCCAGGGATCAGCCCCAGCATTTT. Protein product: CAISEGGARDQPQHF.